This T cell receptor (beta chain) is drawn from a study of blood T cell repertoires in COVID-19. Background on the study: PBMCs, B-cell-depleted T cells, or T cells were the source of the cDNA or gDNA that made up the material.

The assay was immunoSEQ multiplex PCR, and TCRdb's table has in-frame clones only and misses some. The data contain around 300,000 clones, roughly 89% of them seen just once; the ten biggest clones take up approximately 2%. Those who participated ranged in age from roughly 18 to 95 years and resided in about 24 US areas. Assignment of participants to cohorts was predicated upon participant-reported clinical history. V lost 8 bases, J lost 1 base, and 12 bases lay in between. The CDR3 runs to 14 residues. The germline gives CDR1 MNHEY, CDR2 SMNVEV (reference sequence). The sequence came from a woman aged 55-75 years who had recovered from COVID-19. The chain uses TRBV27 and TRBJ1-3; D gene ambiguous. Sequencing was done on a sample of PBMCs or T cells enriched from blood (not recorded which). CDR3 loop: CASGGGFSGNTIYF. The CDR3 DNA sequence: TGTGCCAGCGGTGGAGGTTTTTCTGGAAACACCATATATTTT.